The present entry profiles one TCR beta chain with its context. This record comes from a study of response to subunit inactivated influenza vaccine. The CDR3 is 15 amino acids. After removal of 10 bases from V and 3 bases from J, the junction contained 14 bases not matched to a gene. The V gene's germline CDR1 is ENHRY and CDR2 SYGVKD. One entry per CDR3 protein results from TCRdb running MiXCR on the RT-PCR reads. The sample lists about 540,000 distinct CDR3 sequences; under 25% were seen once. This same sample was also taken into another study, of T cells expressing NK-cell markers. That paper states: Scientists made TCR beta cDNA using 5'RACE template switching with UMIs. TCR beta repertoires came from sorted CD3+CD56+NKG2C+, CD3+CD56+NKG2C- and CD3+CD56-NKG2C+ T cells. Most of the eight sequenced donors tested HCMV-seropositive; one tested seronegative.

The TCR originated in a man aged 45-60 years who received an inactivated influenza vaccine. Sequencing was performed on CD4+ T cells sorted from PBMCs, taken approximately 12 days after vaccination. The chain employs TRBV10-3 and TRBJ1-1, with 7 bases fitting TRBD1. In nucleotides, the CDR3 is TGTGCCACACGATTTTTCAGGGGGGAAGACACTGAAGCTTTCTTT. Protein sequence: CATRFFRGEDTEAFF.